Included here is one T cell receptor (beta chain) sequence, with context. Its antigen is unidentified. Trimming took off 2 bases at V and 11 bases at J, with 15 bases between the two ends. The CDR3 length is 13 residues. The germline CDR1 and CDR2 sequences are SGHVS and FQNEAQ. Profiling relied on immunoSEQ multiplex PCR, and the TCRdb table lists in-frame clones only, not all of them. The table shows approximately 150,000 clones, with about 92% occurring only once. The sample originates from a study of T cell responses to AZD1222 COVID-19 vaccine. Study-wide results and caveats: Within unmutated variant regions lay the reported targets of nearly half of spike-specific TCRs. Seropositive at baseline were only a handful of AZD1222 recipients. Clonal diversity may have been underestimated in mostly white British donors.

This receptor was identified in an adult who received the AZD1222 COVID-19 vaccine. This sample comprised peripheral blood, obtained 28 days after the second AZD1222 dose. The chain combines TRBV7-8 with TRBJ1-1; possible D gene TRBD1, 5 bases. For the CDR3, the DNA is TGTGCCAGCAGCTTATCGAGCAGGGTGTATGCTTTCTTT. Protein sequence: CASSLSSRVYAFF.